The rows below give T cell receptor beta chains drawn from one sample of a study of blood T cell repertoires in COVID-19. Some clones are missing from TCRdb's copy, which holds only in-frame ones; the method was immunoSEQ multiplex PCR. Here the sample spans about 160,000 clones, 79% being singletons. Input material: peripheral blood. These receptors came from a woman aged 55 to 70 with COVID-19, enrolled during active disease. Each CDR3 is given with its conserved first and last residue. The order of the fields is D gene, J gene, clone size, V gene, CDR3 protein, CDR3 DNA. D genes are given only for firm matches. The size field is filled for only some rows; it gives once, few, many or a size class.

- | TRBJ1-2 | - | TRBV10-3 | CAAGGGVGYTF | TGTGCCGCCGGAGGGGGGGTCGGCTACACCTTC
TRBD1 | TRBJ1-4 | - | TRBV9 | CASSITGTGDEKLFF | TGTGCCAGCAGCATTACCGGGACAGGGGATGAAAAACTGTTTTTT
- | TRBJ2-1 | - | TRBV19 | CASSIEHRDWSSYNEQFF | TGTGCCAGTAGTATAGAGCACAGGGATTGGAGCTCCTACAATGAGCAGTTCTTC
- | TRBJ2-3 | - | TRBV5-4 | CASTLGGDTQYF | TGTGCCAGCACCCTGGGAGGAGATACGCAGTATTTT
TRBD2 | TRBJ2-7 | - | TRBV5-1 | CASSLVQGGGYEQYF | TGCGCCAGCAGCTTGGTCCAGGGCGGGGGCTACGAGCAGTACTTC
TRBD1 | TRBJ2-7 | - | TRBV28 | CASSFSGGRHEQYF | TGTGCCAGCAGTTTTTCAGGGGGTCGGCACGAGCAGTACTTC
TRBD2 | TRBJ2-3 | - | TRBV7-6 | CASSLARPSGPDTQYF | TGTGCCAGCAGCTTAGCGCGGCCTAGCGGCCCAGATACGCAGTATTTT
- | TRBJ1-1 | - | TRBV9 | CASSVEGVNTEAFF | TGTGCCAGCAGCGTAGAGGGGGTGAACACTGAAGCTTTCTTT
TRBD1 | TRBJ1-5 | - | TRBV28 | CASSPNRGQGSNQPQHF | TGTGCCAGCAGTCCTAATCGGGGACAGGGGAGCAATCAGCCCCAGCATTTT
- | TRBJ2-7 | - | TRBV27 | CASSLSLSTYSEQYF | TGTGCCAGCAGTTTGTCGCTAAGCACATACAGCGAGCAGTACTTC
TRBD2 | TRBJ2-1 | few | TRBV6-4 | CASSVAGGRNEQFF | TGTGCCAGCAGTGTGGCGGGGGGGCGCAATGAGCAGTTCTTC
TRBD2 | TRBJ2-1 | - | TRBV6-2/TRBV6-3 | CASSSIGTSGKREQFF | TGTGCCAGCAGTAGTATTGGGACTAGCGGTAAGAGGGAGCAGTTCTTC
- | TRBJ1-4 | - | TRBV2 | CASSDFTRVVKKLFF | TGTGCCAGCAGTGACTTCACTAGGGTTGTTAAAAAACTGTTTTTT
TRBD1 | TRBJ1-3 | - | TRBV18 | CASSPPGQGVDTIYF | TGTGCCAGCTCACCACCGGGACAGGGAGTAGACACCATATATTTT
TRBD2 | TRBJ2-3 | - | TRBV2 | CASSGTSGSASTDTQYF | TGTGCCAGCAGTGGGACTAGCGGAAGTGCTAGCACAGATACGCAGTATTTT
- | TRBJ1-2 | - | TRBV5-4 | CASSLDGTVGAHGYTF | TGTGCCAGCAGCTTGGACGGCACGGTGGGGGCTCATGGCTACACCTTC
TRBD1 | TRBJ2-3 | - | TRBV7-2 | CVSSPPPGTGRGDTQYF | TGTGTCAGCAGCCCTCCCCCCGGGACAGGGAGGGGAGATACGCAGTATTTT
TRBD2 | TRBJ2-1 | few | TRBV7-2 | CASSLGLADYNEQFF | TGTGCCAGCAGCTTGGGACTAGCGGACTACAATGAGCAGTTCTTC
TRBD1 | TRBJ1-6 | - | TRBV3-1/TRBV3-2 | CASSQQTGSSPLHF | TGTGCCAGCAGCCAACAGACAGGGTCCTCACCCCTCCACTTT
- | TRBJ1-4 | - | TRBV4-2 | CASSQDPSAASVNEKLFF | TGTGCCAGCAGCCAAGACCCCTCCGCAGCGTCAGTTAATGAAAAACTGTTTTTT
TRBD2 | TRBJ2-1 | - | TRBV5-4 | CASSPSGSLSYNEQFF | TGTGCCAGCAGCCCCAGCGGGAGCCTCTCCTACAATGAGCAGTTCTTC
- | TRBJ1-1 | many | TRBV5-1 | CASSLGRGMNTEAFF | TGCGCCAGCAGCTTAGGTAGGGGGATGAACACTGAAGCTTTCTTT
- | TRBJ2-1 | many | TRBV7-8 | CASSPESLSYNEQFF | TGTGCCAGCAGCCCTGAGAGTTTATCATACAATGAGCAGTTCTTC
TRBD1 | TRBJ2-7 | once | TRBV24-1 | CATSDSRRTGSDEQYF | TGTGCCACCAGTGATTCACGGCGGACAGGTTCTGACGAGCAGTACTTC
- | TRBJ2-5 | - | TRBV5-1 | CASSSGVGETQYF | TGCGCCAGCTCCTCGGGGGTAGGGGAGACCCAGTACTTC
TRBD2 | TRBJ2-3 | - | TRBV6-2/TRBV6-3 | CASSYSTAGGQDTQYF | TGTGCCAGCAGTTACTCGACCGCGGGAGGGCAAGATACGCAGTATTTT
TRBD1 | TRBJ2-1 | few | TRBV7-9 | CASSLGQGADEQFF | TGTGCCAGCAGCTTGGGACAGGGGGCCGATGAGCAGTTCTTC